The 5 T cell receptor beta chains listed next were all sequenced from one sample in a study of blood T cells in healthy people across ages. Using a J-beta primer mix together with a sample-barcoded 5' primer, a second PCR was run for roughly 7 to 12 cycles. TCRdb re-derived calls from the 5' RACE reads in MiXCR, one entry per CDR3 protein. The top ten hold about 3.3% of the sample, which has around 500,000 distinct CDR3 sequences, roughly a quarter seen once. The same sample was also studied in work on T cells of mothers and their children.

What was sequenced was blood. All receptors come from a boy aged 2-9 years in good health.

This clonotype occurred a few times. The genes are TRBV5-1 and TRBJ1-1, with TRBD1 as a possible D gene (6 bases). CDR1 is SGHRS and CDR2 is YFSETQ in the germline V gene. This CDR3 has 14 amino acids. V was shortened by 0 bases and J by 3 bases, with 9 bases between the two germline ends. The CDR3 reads CASSLDRADTEAFF. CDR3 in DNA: TGCGCCAGCAGCTTGGACAGGGCGGACACTGAAGCTTTCTTT.

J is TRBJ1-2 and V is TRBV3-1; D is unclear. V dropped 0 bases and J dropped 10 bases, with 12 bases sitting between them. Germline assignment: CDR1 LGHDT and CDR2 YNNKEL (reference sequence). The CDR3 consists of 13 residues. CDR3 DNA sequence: TGTGCCAGCAGCCAAGAAGGCCAGGTTAACTACACCTTC. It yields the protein CASSQEGQVNYTF.

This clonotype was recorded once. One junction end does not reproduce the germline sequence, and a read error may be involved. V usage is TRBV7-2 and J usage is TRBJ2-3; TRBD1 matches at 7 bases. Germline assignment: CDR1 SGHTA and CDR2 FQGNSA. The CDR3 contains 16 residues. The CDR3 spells CACSTYGDRYTDTQYF. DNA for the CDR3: TGTGCCTGCAGCACCTACGGGGACAGATACACAGATACGCAGTATTTT.

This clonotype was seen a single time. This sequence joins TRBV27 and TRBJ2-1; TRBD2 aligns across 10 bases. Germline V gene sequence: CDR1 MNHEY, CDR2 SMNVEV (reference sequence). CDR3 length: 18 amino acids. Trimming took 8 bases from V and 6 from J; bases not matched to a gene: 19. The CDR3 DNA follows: TGTGCCAGCGGGGCACTAGCGGGGTATTCGGGAACCGGCAATGAGCAGTTCTTC. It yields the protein CASGALAGYSGTGNEQFF.

The CDR3 spells CAISESGTPRGTQYF. The DNA of the CDR3 is TGTGCCATCAGTGAGTCCGGGACCCCAAGGGGGACCCAGTACTTC. The chain has TRBV10-3 and TRBJ2-5; D may be TRBD1 or TRBD2 (5 bases each). Trimming took off 0 bases at V and 7 bases at J, with 15 bases between the two ends. This CDR3 has 15 residues. CDR1 is ENHRY and CDR2 is SYGVKD in the germline V gene.